These T cell receptor beta chains were read from a single sample in a study of T-cell reconstitution after alpha-beta-depleted transplantation in children. MiXCR, applied by TCRdb to the PCR reads, yields one record per CDR3 protein. The sample carries some 220,000 distinct CDR3 sequences, roughly 9% recorded once. Sequenced here: PBMCs from the stem cell graft donor, sampled from the stem cell graft. The source is a human donor who donated a stem cell graft to a child with acute lymphoblastic leukemia. CDR3s include the opening cysteine and the closing phenylalanine or tryptophan. The order of the fields is CDR3 DNA, CDR3 protein, clone size, J gene, V gene, D gene. A D gene is named only where the DNA matches it firmly. Size is stated for part of the rows, as once, few or many counts, or as a class when the clone is expanded.

CDR3nt: TGTGCCAGCAGCCAAGGGGCCGGGACAGGGTATACGCAGTATTTT; CDR3aa: CASSQGAGTGYTQYF; abundance: few; j_gene: TRBJ2-3; v_gene: TRBV3-1; d_gene: TRBD1
CDR3nt: TGTGCCAGCAGCCAAGGTATCAGGGGCAATCAGCCCCAGCATTTT; CDR3aa: CASSQGIRGNQPQHF; abundance: many; j_gene: TRBJ1-5; v_gene: TRBV4-2; d_gene: -
CDR3nt: TGTGCCAGCAGCCTCGAGTCTACAACTAATGAAAAACTGTTTTTT; CDR3aa: CASSLESTTNEKLFF; abundance: few; j_gene: TRBJ1-4; v_gene: TRBV7-8; d_gene: -
CDR3nt: TGCGCCAGCAGCCTGACAGACTACTATGGCTACACCTTC; CDR3aa: CASSLTDYYGYTF; abundance: -; j_gene: TRBJ1-2; v_gene: TRBV5-1; d_gene: -
CDR3nt: TGCGCCAGCAGCCCGGGACAGGGGGCGTCTGGCTATGGCTACACCTTC; CDR3aa: CASSPGQGASGYGYTF; abundance: -; j_gene: TRBJ1-2; v_gene: TRBV4-1; d_gene: TRBD1
CDR3nt: TGCGCCAGCAGCTTGGAAGACAGGGGATTCTACGAGCAGTACTTC; CDR3aa: CASSLEDRGFYEQYF; abundance: few; j_gene: TRBJ2-7; v_gene: TRBV5-1; d_gene: TRBD1
CDR3nt: TGTGCCAGCAGCTCCGGGACACCCCGGAAGGGCTACACCTTC; CDR3aa: CASSSGTPRKGYTF; abundance: many; j_gene: TRBJ1-2; v_gene: TRBV7-9; d_gene: -
CDR3nt: TGTGCCAGCAGTTACTCCTCTGGGGCCCTCTACGAGCAGTACTTC; CDR3aa: CASSYSSGALYEQYF; abundance: many; j_gene: TRBJ2-7; v_gene: TRBV6-5; d_gene: -
CDR3nt: TGCAGTGCTGATGACAGGGGGAAAGAGACCCAGTACTTC; CDR3aa: CSADDRGKETQYF; abundance: few; j_gene: TRBJ2-5; v_gene: TRBV20-1; d_gene: TRBD1
CDR3nt: TGTGCCAGCAGTCCCTCGTTGGGGAGGACTAACTATAGCTACACCTTC; CDR3aa: CASSPSLGRTNYSYTF; abundance: few; j_gene: TRBJ1-2; v_gene: TRBV12-3/TRBV12-4; d_gene: -
CDR3nt: TGTGCCAGCAGGGACGACAGGGTCGGTGTGACAGATACGCAGTATTTT; CDR3aa: CASRDDRVGVTDTQYF; abundance: many; j_gene: TRBJ2-3; v_gene: TRBV12-3/TRBV12-4; d_gene: TRBD1
CDR3nt: TGTGCCAGCAGCCTATATAAAAATAGCGGGGGCCTTTCCAATGAGCAGTTCTTC; CDR3aa: CASSLYKNSGGLSNEQFF; abundance: many; j_gene: TRBJ2-1; v_gene: TRBV11-2; d_gene: TRBD2
CDR3nt: TGTGCCAGCAGTTTGACCGGGACTAGCTTAATTGTAAACATTCAGTACTTC; CDR3aa: CASSLTGTSLIVNIQYF; abundance: few; j_gene: TRBJ2-4; v_gene: TRBV6-5; d_gene: TRBD2
CDR3nt: TGTGCCACCAGTGGGCGAGGGGTCAGGAGGGAGCAGTTCTTC; CDR3aa: CATSGRGVRREQFF; abundance: many; j_gene: TRBJ2-1; v_gene: TRBV24-1; d_gene: -
CDR3nt: TGTGCCAGCAGCTCAAGACAGGGGTGGGATTCACCCCTCCACTTT; CDR3aa: CASSSRQGWDSPLHF; abundance: few; j_gene: TRBJ1-6; v_gene: TRBV5-8; d_gene: TRBD1
CDR3nt: TGCAGTGCTAGTCACAGGGGACATCGACACACTGAAGCTTTCTTT; CDR3aa: CSASHRGHRHTEAFF; abundance: few; j_gene: TRBJ1-1; v_gene: TRBV20-1; d_gene: TRBD1
CDR3nt: TGCGCCAGCAGTGACTACCTGCTGGGGAACACTGAAGCTTTCTTT; CDR3aa: CASSDYLLGNTEAFF; abundance: many; j_gene: TRBJ1-1; v_gene: TRBV10-1; d_gene: -
CDR3nt: TGCGCCAGCAGCCAAGACAGGGGCCTTCCGACCGGGGAGCTGTTTTTT; CDR3aa: CASSQDRGLPTGELFF; abundance: -; j_gene: TRBJ2-2; v_gene: TRBV4-3; d_gene: -
CDR3nt: TGTGCCAGCAGCATTAGGACGGACTTCTATGGCTACACCTTC; CDR3aa: CASSIRTDFYGYTF; abundance: -; j_gene: TRBJ1-2; v_gene: TRBV5-6; d_gene: -
CDR3nt: TGTGCCAGCAGCTTGGCCTTGAGGACAGCAAACATCTACACCTTC; CDR3aa: CASSLALRTANIYTF; abundance: few; j_gene: TRBJ1-2; v_gene: TRBV5-4; d_gene: -
CDR3nt: TGTGCCTGGAGTAAGACTCGACAGGGGGCTACCTACGAGCAGTACTTC; CDR3aa: CAWSKTRQGATYEQYF; abundance: -; j_gene: TRBJ2-7; v_gene: TRBV30; d_gene: TRBD1
CDR3nt: TGTGCCAGCAGTTTATGGGGGGACAGGGGAGGCTACACCTTC; CDR3aa: CASSLWGDRGGYTF; abundance: -; j_gene: TRBJ1-2; v_gene: TRBV27; d_gene: TRBD1
CDR3nt: TGTGCCACCAGTTTGGCCCAGAACACTGAAGCTTTCTTT; CDR3aa: CATSLAQNTEAFF; abundance: -; j_gene: TRBJ1-1; v_gene: TRBV24-1; d_gene: -